This T cell receptor beta chain was retrieved from a study of blood T cells in healthy people across ages. V was trimmed by 6 bases and J by 15 bases, leaving 18 bases between them. The CDR3 consists of 12 residues. Primers used in a second PCR of about 7 to 12 cycles were a sample-barcoded 5' primer and a J-beta primer mix. TCRdb analysed the 5' RACE reads with MiXCR anew, one entry per CDR3 protein. The sample has 1.6 million or so distinct CDR3 sequences, roughly 30% seen once. Material: blood. This rearrangement joins TRBV12-3 or TRBV12-4 to TRBJ2-1; either TRBD1 or TRBD2 may supply D (6 bases each). The sequence derives from a woman aged 30 to 39 in good health. The CDR3 sequence: CASSSGAARGFF. CDR3 DNA: TGTGCCAGCAGCTCGGGGGCGGCCAGGGGGTTCTTC.